The entry that follows covers one T cell receptor (beta chain) sequence. What antigen it recognizes has not been identified. Base qualities are not recorded, but no much larger clone differs from it by a single base. This sample stems from a study of Ad26.COV2.S vaccination and SARS-CoV-2 variants (TCRdb year 2021). At the level of the whole study: Donors in the vaccine arm were drawn from COV1001, a phase I-IIa trial of Ad26.COV2.S in healthy adults that was multicentre, randomized, double-blind and placebo-controlled. Ad26.COV2.S was administered intramuscularly at a dose of 5x10^10 or 1x10^11 viral particles, either as one shot or as two shots given 56 days apart. Trial participants were randomized into five groups of five: low-dose or high-dose Ad26.COV2.S given once or twice, or placebo on both occasions. TCRbeta repertoire sequencing was used to assess the specificity and breadth of SARS-CoV-2-reactive T cell receptors after Ad26.COV2.S vaccination. Investigators remained blinded to trial group allocation during experiments and outcome assessment. The TCR-sequenced set comprised roughly 30 samples: around 20 Ad26.COV2.S vaccine recipients, 5 placebo recipients and 8 SARS-CoV-2 convalescent individuals.

The sample's treatment or condition label, decoded: 19 received Ad26.COV2.S at low or high dose, single or two shots; about 5 received placebo; per-sample allocation not given. For vaccine and placebo recipients, repertoires were sequenced using samples collected on day 63 after the first injection. In Cohort 1b, around 23 adults aged 18-55 years were enrolled at a single site in Boston, USA, between 29 July and 7 August 2020. Ad26.COV2.S consisted of a replication-incompetent adenovirus type 26 vector by which a prefusion-stabilized SARS-CoV-2 spike protein from the original Wuhan strain was expressed. TCRbeta CDR3 regions were sequenced with the immunoSEQ Assay. After extraction, genomic DNA underwent amplification by bias-controlled multiplex PCR, followed by high-throughput sequencing. The authors' pipeline ran thus. To quantify the absolute abundance of every unique TCRbeta CDR3 region, sequences were collapsed and filtered. T cell fraction was estimated by normalizing TCRbeta template counts to usable DNA, which was measured by amplifying reference genes present in all nucleated cells. Repertoire TCRs were annotated as SARS-CoV-2-specific when V gene, CDR3 amino acid sequence and J gene were exactly matched to a known reactive TCR set. The reference SARS-CoV-2 TCR set came from MIRA and was filtered for enrichment in COVID-19-positive ImmuneCODE repertoires, removing public or cross-reactive TCRs. Based on the MIRA antigens, annotated TCRs were further analysed at the level of specific ORF or position within ORF. Breadth was defined as the number of annotated unique rearrangements divided by the total number of unique productive rearrangements, and depth was defined as the summed frequency of the annotated unique rearrangements. Group comparisons of TCR breadth used two-sided Wilcoxon rank-sum tests. This is the immuneACCESS table as TCRdb keeps it, with only in-frame sequences that have V and J called. A part of the clones is gone; compared with another copy, unresolved V genes explain less than half, and the rest is unexplained. The DNA was the basis for D and trimming; V, J and clone size are from that table. This sample gives 500,000 or so clones in total; 80% to 90% of them show up just once. Just over 2.5% of the sample goes to the ten largest clones.

Findings and caveats that apply to the study as a whole: The study lacked the statistical power to compare responses across vaccine doses or regimens. Compared with placebo recipients, Ad26.COV2.S recipients showed higher spike-specific TCR breadth (P = 0.0014). The authors noted that total T cell responses may have been underestimated by the TCR breadth and depth analyses. After vaccination, substantial breadth of spike-specific CD8+ and CD4+ T cell responses was reported. Vaccine and placebo recipients had similar non-spike TCR breadth, a finding consistent with the vaccine containing only spike.

The sequence came from a person between 18 and 60 years old who received the Ad26.COV2.S COVID-19 vaccine or a placebo. The sequencing used peripheral blood, collected in a trial of Ad26.COV2.S vaccine versus placebo.

The encoded CDR3 is CASSYPGSPNNEQFF. The nucleotide sequence is TGTGCCAGCAGTTACCCGGGTTCTCCCAACAATGAGCAGTTCTTC. The sequence joins TRBV6-6 to TRBJ2-1; there is no confident call for the D gene. V was cut back by 2 bases and J by 5 bases, leaving a gap of 13 bases between them. From the cysteine up to the phenylalanine, the CDR3 has a length of 15 residues. Only the CDR3 DNA stays, 45 bases, in frame from base 1. The germline V gene (reference sequence) supplies CDR1 MNHNY and CDR2 SVGAGI.